The rows below give T cell receptor beta chains drawn from one sample of a study of shared clonotypes between healthy human individuals. Using immunoSEQ multiplex PCR, the repertoire was profiled, and TCRdb retains in-frame clones only, with some absent. Of approximately 1.5 million clones in the sample, approximately 98.5% were seen once. Sequencing was performed on naive CD4+ T cells sorted from blood. The receptors originated from a man aged 25 to 40 in good health. The CDR3 runs from the conserved cysteine through the conserved F or W. The order of the fields is clone size, D gene, V gene, J gene, CDR3 protein, CDR3 DNA. A D gene is named only where the DNA matches it firmly. Rows may omit the clone size; those that give it use once, few, many or a size class.

size: .
D: .
V: TRBV19
J: TRBJ2-6
CDR3: CASSTESLRSGANVLTF
DNA: TGTGCCAGTAGTACGGAGTCATTACGATCTGGGGCCAACGTCCTGACTTTC

size: .
D: TRBD2
V: TRBV2
J: TRBJ2-1
CDR3: CASSERLVAGGGEQFF
DNA: TGTGCCAGCAGTGAACGTCTAGTAGCGGGAGGTGGTGAGCAGTTCTTC

size: .
D: .
V: TRBV6-1
J: TRBJ1-2
CDR3: CASTRSGSGNYGYTF
DNA: TGTGCCAGCACCCGAAGCGGCTCTGGCAACTATGGCTACACCTTC

size: .
D: TRBD2
V: TRBV7-6
J: TRBJ2-3
CDR3: CASSLGLAGTADTQYF
DNA: TGTGCCAGCAGCTTAGGACTAGCGGGGACCGCAGATACGCAGTATTTT

size: .
D: .
V: TRBV28
J: TRBJ1-1
CDR3: CASSSSPRGNTEAFF
DNA: TGTGCCAGCAGTTCGTCCCCCAGAGGGAACACTGAAGCTTTCTTT

size: .
D: .
V: TRBV9
J: TRBJ2-4
CDR3: CASSVSADRAKNIQYF
DNA: TGTGCCAGCAGCGTAAGTGCGGATCGCGCCAAAAACATTCAGTACTTC

size: .
D: .
V: TRBV18
J: TRBJ1-2
CDR3: CASSPLERVFNYGYTF
DNA: TGTGCCAGCTCACCACTTGAGCGAGTGTTTAACTATGGCTACACCTTC

size: once
D: .
V: TRBV6-1
J: TRBJ2-7
CDR3: CASSERRYEQYF
DNA: TGTGCCAGCAGTGAAAGGCGCTACGAGCAGTACTTC

size: .
D: .
V: TRBV7-2
J: TRBJ1-1
CDR3: CASSQRTLPVNTEAFF
DNA: TGTGCCAGCAGCCAACGTACTCTCCCGGTGAACACTGAAGCTTTCTTT

size: .
D: .
V: TRBV5-6
J: TRBJ2-5
CDR3: CASSSRQSSETQYF
DNA: TGTGCCAGCAGCTCCCGACAGAGTTCGGAGACCCAGTACTTC

size: .
D: .
V: TRBV9
J: TRBJ2-1
CDR3: CASSKRGPYNEQFF
DNA: TGTGCCAGCAGCAAACGGGGCCCCTACAATGAGCAGTTCTTC

size: .
D: .
V: TRBV27
J: TRBJ2-5
CDR3: CASSRGRRGFEETQYF
DNA: TGTGCCAGCAGTCGCGGGCGGAGGGGGTTTGAGGAGACCCAGTACTTC

size: once
D: .
V: TRBV30
J: TRBJ2-7
CDR3: CAWSDGGFYEQYF
DNA: TGTGCCTGGAGTGACGGAGGCTTCTACGAGCAGTACTTC

size: once
D: TRBD1
V: TRBV25-1
J: TRBJ2-2
CDR3: CASSVAGTGYTGELFF
DNA: TGTGCCAGCAGTGTAGCCGGGACAGGGTACACCGGGGAGCTGTTTTTT

size: .
D: .
V: TRBV28
J: TRBJ2-3
CDR3: CASRRTSRTDTQYF
DNA: TGTGCCAGCAGAAGAACGTCTCGCACAGATACGCAGTATTTT

size: .
D: TRBD2
V: TRBV5-4
J: TRBJ2-4
CDR3: CASSPRASGRNIQYF
DNA: TGTGCCAGCAGCCCTCGCGCCAGCGGGAGGAACATTCAGTACTTC

size: .
D: .
V: TRBV27
J: TRBJ1-4
CDR3: CASSLSGRESTNEKLFF
DNA: TGTGCCAGCAGTTTATCGGGCAGGGAGTCGACTAATGAAAAACTGTTTTTT

size: .
D: TRBD2
V: TRBV9
J: TRBJ2-7
CDR3: CASAGGLPSAPSYEQYF
DNA: TGTGCCAGCGCGGGGGGACTCCCCAGTGCCCCCTCCTACGAGCAGTACTTC

size: .
D: TRBD2
V: TRBV10-1
J: TRBJ2-1
CDR3: CASSFTAGVYNEQFF
DNA: TGCGCCAGCAGTTTCACAGCGGGAGTGTACAATGAGCAGTTCTTC

size: .
D: TRBD1
V: TRBV9
J: TRBJ2-7
CDR3: CASSGRDTGGLYF
DNA: TGTGCCAGCAGCGGTAGGGACACAGGGGGCCTGTACTTC

size: .
D: TRBD1
V: TRBV5-1
J: TRBJ2-1
CDR3: CASSQQGAGNEQFF
DNA: TGCGCCAGCAGCCAACAGGGGGCGGGCAATGAGCAGTTCTTC

size: .
D: TRBD2
V: TRBV4-3
J: TRBJ2-7
CDR3: CASSRLAGNSYEQYF
DNA: TGCGCCAGCAGCAGACTAGCGGGAAACTCCTACGAGCAGTACTTC

size: .
D: .
V: TRBV5-1
J: TRBJ2-3
CDR3: CASSAPGPDTQYF
DNA: TGCGCCAGCAGCGCCCCGGGACCAGATACGCAGTATTTT

size: .
D: .
V: TRBV18
J: TRBJ2-2
CDR3: CASSKRSGTNKPGELFF
DNA: TGTGCCAGCTCTAAGAGATCGGGTACCAACAAACCCGGGGAGCTGTTTTTT

size: once
D: TRBD2
V: TRBV5-4
J: TRBJ2-7
CDR3: CASSFSSGSYEQYF
DNA: TGTGCCAGCAGCTTCTCTAGCGGATCCTACGAGCAGTACTTC

size: .
D: .
V: TRBV5-6
J: TRBJ2-2
CDR3: CASSEGLSGELFF
DNA: TGTGCCAGCAGCGAAGGTTTGTCCGGGGAGCTGTTTTTT

size: .
D: TRBD2
V: TRBV18
J: TRBJ2-2
CDR3: CASSPLGSGARDTGELFF
DNA: TGTGCCAGCTCACCATTGGGTAGCGGGGCGCGCGACACCGGGGAGCTGTTTTTT

size: .
D: .
V: TRBV5-1
J: TRBJ1-2
CDR3: CASSFRGADYGYTF
DNA: TGCGCCAGCAGCTTCCGGGGCGCGGACTATGGCTACACCTTC

size: .
D: .
V: TRBV30
J: TRBJ1-5
CDR3: CAWSNLGHSNQPQHF
DNA: TGTGCCTGGAGTAACCTGGGACACAGCAATCAGCCCCAGCATTTT

size: .
D: .
V: TRBV19
J: TRBJ1-3
CDR3: CATREAFLSGNTIYF
DNA: TGTGCCACCAGGGAGGCCTTCCTCTCTGGAAACACCATATATTTT

size: once
D: TRBD2
V: TRBV7-6
J: TRBJ2-7
CDR3: CASNLAVLPYEQYF
DNA: TGTGCCAGCAACCTAGCGGTACTTCCCTACGAGCAGTACTTC

size: .
D: .
V: TRBV9
J: TRBJ1-1
CDR3: CASSVGGQPNTEAFF
DNA: TGTGCCAGCAGCGTCGGGGGGCAGCCGAACACTGAAGCTTTCTTT

size: .
D: TRBD2
V: TRBV7-9
J: TRBJ2-3
CDR3: CASGLDSGTTDTQYF
DNA: TGTGCCAGCGGACTTGATAGCGGGACAACAGATACGCAGTATTTT

size: .
D: TRBD2
V: TRBV7-2
J: TRBJ2-7
CDR3: CASSLGVASSGTLIYEQYF
DNA: TGTGCCAGCAGCTTAGGTGTAGCGTCTAGCGGGACCTTAATCTACGAGCAGTACTTC

size: .
D: TRBD1
V: TRBV5-5
J: TRBJ2-5
CDR3: CASSLATGGGETQYF
DNA: TGTGCCAGCAGCTTGGCGACAGGGGGCGGGGAGACCCAGTACTTC

size: .
D: .
V: TRBV29-1
J: TRBJ1-1
CDR3: CSVVRVPNTEAFF
DNA: TGCAGCGTTGTCAGGGTGCCTAACACTGAAGCTTTCTTT

size: once
D: .
V: TRBV7-2
J: TRBJ2-1
CDR3: CASSTAPTGYNEQFF
DNA: TGTGCCAGCAGCACTGCTCCGACCGGCTACAATGAGCAGTTCTTC

size: .
D: .
V: TRBV21-1
J: TRBJ2-1
CDR3: CASSKPGGLSGKRVDEQFF
DNA: TGTGCCAGCAGCAAACCTGGGGGCCTCAGCGGGAAAAGGGTCGATGAGCAGTTCTTC

size: .
D: TRBD2
V: TRBV4-3
J: TRBJ2-1
CDR3: CASSRESGGQDNEQFF
DNA: TGCGCCAGCAGCCGAGAGAGCGGGGGACAAGACAATGAGCAGTTCTTC

size: .
D: .
V: TRBV28
J: TRBJ1-2
CDR3: CASSPLGVIYGYTF
DNA: TGTGCCAGCAGTCCGCTGGGGGTAATCTATGGCTACACCTTC

size: .
D: .
V: TRBV10-3
J: TRBJ1-3
CDR3: CAISLDSGNTIYF
DNA: TGTGCCATCAGCTTGGACAGTGGAAACACCATATATTTT

size: .
D: .
V: TRBV15
J: TRBJ2-1
CDR3: CATSRVGKLPYNEQFF
DNA: TGTGCCACCAGCAGAGTCGGGAAATTACCCTACAATGAGCAGTTCTTC

size: .
D: .
V: TRBV25-1
J: TRBJ2-7
CDR3: CASGPYEQYF
DNA: TGTGCCAGCGGCCCCTACGAGCAGTACTTC

size: .
D: TRBD2
V: TRBV19
J: TRBJ2-7
CDR3: CASKASGISYEQYF
DNA: TGTGCCAGTAAGGCTAGCGGGATATCCTACGAGCAGTACTTC

size: .
D: .
V: TRBV14
J: TRBJ2-2
CDR3: CASSQDLTPNTGELFF
DNA: TGTGCCAGCAGCCAAGATCTAACTCCGAACACCGGGGAGCTGTTTTTT

size: .
D: TRBD1
V: TRBV2
J: TRBJ1-2
CDR3: CASSELGQGGGYTF
DNA: TGTGCCAGCAGTGAACTGGGACAGGGCGGAGGCTACACCTTC

size: .
D: TRBD2
V: TRBV5-1
J: TRBJ2-1
CDR3: CASSRTGTSGSSVF
DNA: TGCGCCAGCAGCCGTACCGGGACTAGCGGGAGTAGCGTCTTC

size: .
D: .
V: TRBV4-3
J: TRBJ2-7
CDR3: CASSQETRSYEQYF
DNA: TGCGCCAGCAGCCAAGAAACGAGATCCTACGAGCAGTACTTC

size: .
D: .
V: TRBV4-1
J: TRBJ1-2
CDR3: CASSQPHSGLYGYTF
DNA: TGCGCCAGCAGCCAACCCCACTCGGGTCTCTATGGCTACACCTTC

size: .
D: TRBD2
V: TRBV30
J: TRBJ2-3
CDR3: CAWSVLGGLAGLAGGPSGTDTQYF
DNA: TGTGCCTGGAGTGTATTAGGAGGTCTTGCGGGACTAGCGGGAGGGCCCTCTGGCACAGATACGCAGTATTTT

size: .
D: .
V: TRBV5-1
J: TRBJ2-3
CDR3: CASSLVRNPDTQYF
DNA: TGCGCCAGCAGCTTGGTACGGAATCCGGATACGCAGTATTTT

size: .
D: TRBD2
V: TRBV18
J: TRBJ2-2
CDR3: CASSPVAGGPGTGELFF
DNA: TGTGCCAGCTCACCTGTAGCGGGAGGGCCTGGCACCGGGGAGCTGTTTTTT

size: .
D: TRBD1
V: TRBV5-1
J: TRBJ2-1
CDR3: CASSASGTGGYNEQFF
DNA: TGCGCCAGCAGCGCCTCCGGGACAGGGGGGTACAATGAGCAGTTCTTC